A selection of T cell receptor beta chains follows, all from one sample in a study of cytomegalovirus exposure and HLA in healthy donors. The data were produced by immunoSEQ multiplex PCR, yet TCRdb's version contains in-frame clones alone and is incomplete. The profile shows 70,000 or so clones, 90% to 95% of them singletons. Sample: PBMCs. All receptors come from a man aged 18-30 years in good health and CMV-seronegative. The CDR3 runs from the conserved cysteine through the conserved F or W. The D gene is left open where the match is weak. Expanded clones are given a class, and other clones once, few, many or no size at all.

size: .; V: TRBV19; D: .; J: TRBJ2-7; CDR3: CASSIQGSYEQYF; DNA: TGTGCCAGTAGTATACAGGGGTCCTACGAGCAGTACTTC
size: .; V: TRBV27; D: TRBD2; J: TRBJ2-3; CDR3: CASSLWASGRDTQYF; DNA: TGTGCCAGCAGTTTATGGGCTAGCGGGAGAGATACGCAGTATTTT
size: .; V: TRBV7-2; D: TRBD1; J: TRBJ1-2; CDR3: CASSLSGQGARGYTF; DNA: TGTGCCAGCAGCTTAAGTGGACAGGGGGCGCGGGGCTACACCTTC
size: once; V: TRBV2; D: TRBD1; J: TRBJ2-7; CDR3: CASSPRGQSSYEQYF; DNA: TGTGCCAGCAGCCCTAGGGGACAGAGCTCCTACGAGCAGTACTTC
size: .; V: TRBV6-5; D: TRBD1; J: TRBJ2-1; CDR3: CASQVRDRGNNEQFF; DNA: TGTGCCAGCCAAGTCCGGGACAGGGGAAACAATGAGCAGTTCTTC
size: .; V: TRBV15; D: .; J: TRBJ1-2; CDR3: CATSRDRTGGYTF; DNA: TGTGCCACCAGCAGAGATCGAACAGGTGGCTACACCTTC
size: .; V: TRBV19; D: TRBD1; J: TRBJ1-5; CDR3: CASSIVHRGFNQPQHF; DNA: TGTGCCAGTAGTATAGTCCACAGGGGCTTTAATCAGCCCCAGCATTTT
size: .; V: TRBV7-9; D: .; J: TRBJ1-2; CDR3: CASSLSGSGYTF; DNA: TGTGCCAGCAGCTTGTCAGGCAGTGGCTACACCTTC
size: .; V: TRBV9; D: TRBD2; J: TRBJ2-7; CDR3: CASSVAAGAPYEQYF; DNA: TGTGCCAGCAGCGTAGCGGCGGGAGCCCCCTACGAGCAGTACTTC
size: once; V: TRBV7-9; D: TRBD2; J: TRBJ2-1; CDR3: CASSWGLAVNEQFF; DNA: TGTGCCAGCAGCTGGGGACTAGCGGTCAATGAGCAGTTCTTC
size: .; V: TRBV6-5; D: TRBD1; J: TRBJ2-1; CDR3: CASSQPQGRYEQFF; DNA: TGTGCCAGCAGCCAACCACAGGGGAGATATGAGCAGTTCTTC
size: .; V: TRBV19; D: .; J: TRBJ2-6; CDR3: CASSIDNGGAGANVLTF; DNA: TGTGCCAGTAGTATAGATAACGGGGGAGCCGGGGCCAACGTCCTGACTTTC
size: once; V: TRBV28; D: TRBD1; J: TRBJ2-1; CDR3: CASQPGGGASYNEQFF; DNA: TGTGCCAGCCAACCAGGGGGCGGGGCATCCTACAATGAGCAGTTCTTC
size: .; V: TRBV28; D: .; J: TRBJ1-5; CDR3: CASSSWRGNQPQHF; DNA: TGTGCCAGCAGTAGTTGGAGGGGCAATCAGCCCCAGCATTTT
size: .; V: TRBV25-1; D: .; J: TRBJ1-5; CDR3: CASSAGSGRGPQHF; DNA: TGTGCCAGCAGTGCCGGCAGTGGCCGGGGGCCCCAGCATTTT
size: .; V: TRBV11-3; D: TRBD2; J: TRBJ2-1; CDR3: CASSQLAGGHEQFF; DNA: TGTGCCAGCAGCCAGCTAGCGGGGGGCCATGAGCAGTTCTTC
size: once; V: TRBV28; D: TRBD2; J: TRBJ2-7; CDR3: CASSKSSGIYEQYF; DNA: TGTGCCAGCAGTAAATCTAGCGGAATCTACGAGCAGTACTTC
size: .; V: TRBV2; D: .; J: TRBJ2-5; CDR3: CASSELYSLVETQYF; DNA: TGTGCCAGCAGTGAATTATACAGTTTAGTAGAGACCCAGTACTTC
size: .; V: TRBV7-2; D: .; J: TRBJ2-5; CDR3: CASSLDSFQETQYF; DNA: TGTGCCAGCAGCTTAGATAGCTTCCAAGAGACCCAGTACTTC
size: .; V: TRBV18; D: TRBD2; J: TRBJ2-1; CDR3: CASSPQAGGYNEQFF; DNA: TGTGCCAGCTCACCTCAAGCCGGGGGGTACAATGAGCAGTTCTTC
size: .; V: TRBV7-8; D: TRBD2; J: TRBJ2-2; CDR3: CAGNLRTSGRSLNTGELFF; DNA: TGTGCCGGAAATTTAAGAACTAGCGGGAGGTCGCTGAACACCGGGGAGCTGTTTTTT
size: few; V: TRBV7-8; D: .; J: TRBJ2-1; CDR3: CASSLERSSYNEQFF; DNA: TGTGCCAGCAGCTTAGAACGGAGCTCCTACAATGAGCAGTTCTTC
size: .; V: TRBV27; D: TRBD1; J: TRBJ1-5; CDR3: CASSPISGTGVNQPQHF; DNA: TGTGCCAGCAGCCCAATCTCCGGGACAGGAGTCAATCAGCCCCAGCATTTT
size: .; V: TRBV28; D: TRBD2; J: TRBJ2-7; CDR3: CASSFTGTSLFLYF; DNA: TGTGCCAGCAGTTTCACCGGGACTAGCTTGTTTCTGTACTTC
size: .; V: TRBV9; D: .; J: TRBJ2-3; CDR3: CASSPRIADTQYF; DNA: TGTGCCAGCAGCCCGCGTATCGCAGATACGCAGTATTTT
size: .; V: TRBV19; D: .; J: TRBJ2-7; CDR3: CASSPGHRQYF; DNA: TGTGCCAGTAGCCCCGGACACCGGCAGTACTTC
size: .; V: TRBV18; D: TRBD1; J: TRBJ1-2; CDR3: CASSHTGGTGGYTF; DNA: TGTGCCAGCTCACACACAGGGGGCACGGGTGGCTACACCTTC
size: once; V: TRBV2; D: TRBD1; J: TRBJ1-5; CDR3: CASSEAGTGYQPQHF; DNA: TGTGCCAGCAGTGAAGCCGGGACAGGGTATCAGCCCCAGCATTTT
size: .; V: TRBV7-8; D: .; J: TRBJ2-5; CDR3: CASSSSVRGQETQYF; DNA: TGTGCCAGCAGCTCCTCAGTACGGGGCCAAGAGACCCAGTACTTC
size: .; V: TRBV7-2; D: TRBD1; J: TRBJ2-1; CDR3: CASSLAGQGAYNEQFF; DNA: TGTGCCAGCAGCTTAGCCGGACAGGGGGCCTACAATGAGCAGTTCTTC
size: .; V: TRBV29-1; D: .; J: TRBJ1-1; CDR3: CSVEGGMNAFF; DNA: TGCAGCGTTGAAGGAGGGATGAATGCTTTCTTT
size: .; V: TRBV5-1; D: .; J: TRBJ1-4; CDR3: CASSSSGQVNEKLFF; DNA: TGCGCCAGCAGCAGCTCAGGGCAGGTTAATGAAAAACTGTTTTTT
size: .; V: TRBV7-9; D: TRBD1; J: TRBJ1-1; CDR3: CASSFPGQGGNQHTEAFF; DNA: TGTGCCAGCAGCTTCCCCGGACAGGGGGGCAACCAACACACTGAAGCTTTCTTT
size: few; V: TRBV4-3; D: .; J: TRBJ1-2; CDR3: CASSQEGGYGYTF; DNA: TGCGCCAGCAGCCAAGAGGGGGGCTATGGCTACACCTTC
size: .; V: TRBV6-6; D: TRBD2; J: TRBJ2-2; CDR3: CASSRGAGEGTGELFF; DNA: TGTGCCAGCTCTCGTGGGGCGGGAGAGGGGACCGGGGAGCTGTTTTTT
size: .; V: TRBV7-8; D: .; J: TRBJ1-2; CDR3: CASSFRQALNYGYTF; DNA: TGTGCCAGCAGCTTCCGGCAGGCCCTAAACTATGGCTACACCTTC
size: once; V: TRBV6-5; D: .; J: TRBJ2-7; CDR3: CASSYRRPGSYEQYF; DNA: TGTGCCAGCAGTTATCGACGACCAGGCTCCTACGAGCAGTACTTC
size: once; V: TRBV5-6; D: .; J: TRBJ2-7; CDR3: CASSLVRGAQYEQYF; DNA: TGTGCCAGCAGCTTGGTCCGGGGGGCCCAATACGAGCAGTACTTC
size: .; V: TRBV6-5; D: .; J: TRBJ2-7; CDR3: CASSYSSRVSSYEQYF; DNA: TGTGCCAGCAGTTACTCGAGCAGGGTAAGCTCGTACGAGCAGTACTTC
size: few; V: TRBV18; D: .; J: TRBJ1-1; CDR3: CASTKTEMNTEAFF; DNA: TGTGCCAGCACGAAGACAGAGATGAACACTGAAGCTTTCTTT
size: few; V: TRBV14; D: .; J: TRBJ2-7; CDR3: CASSQERGLLSLQYF; DNA: TGTGCCAGCAGCCAAGAAAGGGGACTCCTTTCTTTACAGTACTTC
size: .; V: TRBV6-5; D: .; J: TRBJ2-1; CDR3: CASSSPWTFYNEQFF; DNA: TGTGCCAGCAGTTCCCCCTGGACTTTCTACAATGAGCAGTTCTTC
size: once; V: TRBV10-3; D: .; J: TRBJ2-3; CDR3: CAISDFSFWLEGTADTQYF; DNA: TGTGCCATCAGTGATTTCTCTTTTTGGCTAGAAGGCACGGCAGATACGCAGTATTTT
size: .; V: TRBV28; D: TRBD1; J: TRBJ2-5; CDR3: CASRGQGETQYF; DNA: TGTGCCAGCAGAGGACAGGGGGAGACCCAGTACTTC
size: .; V: TRBV6-5; D: TRBD2; J: TRBJ2-7; CDR3: CASSEGSGRPEQYF; DNA: TGTGCCAGCTCCGAGGGTAGCGGGAGACCCGAGCAGTACTTC
size: .; V: TRBV30; D: .; J: TRBJ1-1; CDR3: CAWSVQGNAEAFF; DNA: TGTGCCTGGAGTGTACAGGGAAACGCTGAAGCTTTCTTT
size: .; V: TRBV5-1; D: TRBD1; J: TRBJ2-1; CDR3: CASSPGQVPNEQFF; DNA: TGCGCCAGCAGCCCCGGACAGGTCCCCAATGAGCAGTTCTTC
size: .; V: TRBV5-1; D: TRBD1; J: TRBJ2-3; CDR3: CASSGQGASDTQYF; DNA: TGCGCCAGCAGCGGGCAGGGGGCCTCAGATACGCAGTATTTT
size: .; V: TRBV25-1; D: .; J: TRBJ2-3; CDR3: CASSRVDTDTQYF; DNA: TGTGCCAGCAGTCGAGTAGACACAGATACGCAGTATTTT
size: .; V: TRBV18; D: .; J: TRBJ1-1; CDR3: CASSLSRETEAFF; DNA: TGTGCCAGCTCACTAAGTCGAGAAACTGAAGCTTTCTTT
size: .; V: TRBV29-1; D: .; J: TRBJ2-3; CDR3: CSVEVRSSTDTQYF; DNA: TGCAGCGTTGAAGTTAGGAGTTCCACAGATACGCAGTATTTT
size: once; V: TRBV27; D: TRBD2; J: TRBJ2-2; CDR3: CASSRIAGGRGELFF; DNA: TGTGCCAGCAGCCGAATAGCGGGAGGGCGTGGGGAGCTGTTTTTT
size: once; V: TRBV6-5; D: .; J: TRBJ2-5; CDR3: CASSPPSGVGETQYF; DNA: TGTGCCAGCAGCCCCCCTTCGGGGGTCGGAGAGACCCAGTACTTC
size: .; V: TRBV7-8; D: TRBD2; J: TRBJ2-5; CDR3: CASSKTSGSQETQYF; DNA: TGTGCCAGCAGTAAAACTAGCGGGAGTCAAGAGACCCAGTACTTC
size: .; V: TRBV18; D: TRBD2; J: TRBJ2-5; CDR3: CASSPGGQETQYF; DNA: TGTGCCAGCTCACCGGGGGGGCAAGAGACCCAGTACTTC
size: .; V: TRBV2; D: .; J: TRBJ1-5; CDR3: CASGSTGGNQPQHF; DNA: TGTGCCAGTGGGTCAACGGGGGGTAATCAGCCCCAGCATTTT
size: .; V: TRBV4-3; D: TRBD1; J: TRBJ1-2; CDR3: CASSPRDRDHYGYTF; DNA: TGCGCCAGCAGCCCCCGGGACAGGGACCACTATGGCTACACCTTC
size: .; V: TRBV7-9; D: .; J: TRBJ2-2; CDR3: CASRMGSNTGELFF; DNA: TGTGCCAGCCGGATGGGGAGTAACACCGGGGAGCTGTTTTTT
size: .; V: TRBV7-3; D: .; J: TRBJ2-5; CDR3: CASSLSGQETQYF; DNA: TGTGCCAGCAGCTTGTCGGGGCAAGAGACCCAGTACTTC